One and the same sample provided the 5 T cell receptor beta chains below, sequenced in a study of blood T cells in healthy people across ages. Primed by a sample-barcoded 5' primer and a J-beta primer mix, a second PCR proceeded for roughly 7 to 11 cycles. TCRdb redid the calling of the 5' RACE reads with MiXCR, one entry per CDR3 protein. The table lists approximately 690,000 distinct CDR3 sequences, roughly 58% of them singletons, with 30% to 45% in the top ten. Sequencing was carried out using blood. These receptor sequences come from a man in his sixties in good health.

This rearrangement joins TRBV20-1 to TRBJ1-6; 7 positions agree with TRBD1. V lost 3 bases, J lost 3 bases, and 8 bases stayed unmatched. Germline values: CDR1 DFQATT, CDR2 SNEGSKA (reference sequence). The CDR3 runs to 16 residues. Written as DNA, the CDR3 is TGCAGTGCTAGCAAGACAGGGAGAAACTATAATTCACCCCTCCACTTT. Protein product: CSASKTGRNYNSPLHF.

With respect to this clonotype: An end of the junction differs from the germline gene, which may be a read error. The CDR3 loop reads CASGSPDSPLNF. Here the CDR3 DNA reads TGTGCCAGCGGGTCCCCAGATTCACCCCTCAACTTT. V usage is TRBV6-6 and J usage is TRBJ1-6; D not resolved. The CDR3 sequence is 12 residues long. CDR1 and CDR2 from the germline V gene are MNHNY and SVGAGI (reference sequence).

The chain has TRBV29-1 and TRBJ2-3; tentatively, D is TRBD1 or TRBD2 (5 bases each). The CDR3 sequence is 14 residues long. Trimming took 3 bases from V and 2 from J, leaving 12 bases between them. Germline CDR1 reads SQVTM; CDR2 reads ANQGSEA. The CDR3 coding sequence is TGCAGCGTTGAGGGACGGCAATTCACAGATACGCAGTATTTT. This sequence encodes CSVEGRQFTDTQYF.

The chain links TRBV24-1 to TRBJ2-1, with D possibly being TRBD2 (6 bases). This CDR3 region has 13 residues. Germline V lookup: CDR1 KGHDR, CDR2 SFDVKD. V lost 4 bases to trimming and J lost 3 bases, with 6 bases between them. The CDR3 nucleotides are TGTGCCACCAGTGAGGGGGGCTACAATGAGCAGTTCTTC. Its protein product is CATSEGGYNEQFF.

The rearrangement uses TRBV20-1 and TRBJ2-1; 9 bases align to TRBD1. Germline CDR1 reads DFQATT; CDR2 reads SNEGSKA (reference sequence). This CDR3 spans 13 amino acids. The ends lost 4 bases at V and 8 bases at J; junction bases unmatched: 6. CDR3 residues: CSAKTGGLDEQFF. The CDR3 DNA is TGCAGTGCTAAAACAGGGGGCTTGGATGAGCAGTTCTTC.